This entry features one TCR beta chain sequence. The specificity of this receptor is unknown. Base-call qualities are not available, and no considerably larger clone is one nucleotide away. The library was prepared using 5' RACE. TCRdb records Illumina HiSeq 2500 as the sequencer. A second PCR of roughly 6 to 11 cycles was performed with a sample-barcoded 5' primer and a J-beta primer mix. Each TCR beta cDNA molecule received a unique molecular identifier from a template-switch 5' adaptor carrying 12 random nucleotides. At least 2.5 million CDR3-containing paired-end reads were obtained from each sample. First-strand cDNA was synthesized from all RNA with the Mint cDNA synthesis kit, primed by a TRBC-specific oligonucleotide. Following uracil-DNA glycosylase treatment, all cDNA underwent a first 18-cycle PCR with the universal primers M1SS and BC2_uni_R. Processing in the source paper ran as follows. Each sample was normalized by randomly selecting 1 million high-quality reads, each carrying a distinct molecular identifier. Reads with shared molecular identifiers were discarded instead of being binned into consensus sequences. MiTCR, run with a Q25 quality threshold and the strictest error-elimination algorithm, handled CDR3 identification, clonotype clustering and error correction. Lower-bound total TCR beta diversity was estimated with a nonparametric unseen species model using Euler transformation. TCRdb redid the processing of the public reads, applying fastp at Q25 and MiXCR, and retained in-frame beta chains. Here each entry gathers all rows of one CDR3 protein and keeps the most common genes and DNA. The V and J calls here are based on TCRdb, not the publication. The sample records about 630,000 distinct CDR3 sequences, 20% to 25% of which are singletons. Roughly 3.7% of the sample goes to the ten largest clones.

This sample was included in a study of blood T cells in healthy people across ages (dated by TCRdb to about 2015). With respect to the entire study: Template switching captured roughly one uniquely barcoded TCR beta cDNA molecule per two T cells in model experiments. The donors were divided into four age groups: young (average approximately 17 years), middle-aged (around 41), aged (under 70) and long-lived (roughly 86). To avoid experimental bias, donors of different ages were distributed randomly across sequencing lanes. Two additional independent replicas of 1 million unique cDNA reads from the same blood draw were analyzed for two donors (one aged 18 to 30 and one aged 80 or older). The study measured age-related changes in TCR beta repertoire diversity using deep sequencing normalized with unique cDNA molecular identifiers.

The CDR3 spans 12 residues, from the cysteine through the phenylalanine. Only CDR3 DNA remains: 36 bases, in frame from the first base. V loses 5 bases at its end and J loses 7 bases; junction bases beyond the gene matches: 4. Systemically healthy Caucasian individuals from Russia, some 40 in total and aged roughly 6 to 100 years, were included as donors. Each donor gave 8 to 10 milliliters of peripheral blood, collected into EDTA-treated Vacutainer tubes. Ficoll-Paque density-gradient centrifugation was used to isolate PBMCs, with at least 6.5 million obtained per sample. Trizol reagent was used to extract total RNA from PBMCs, with at least 5 micrograms per sample. For every donor, flow cytometry on a PBMC aliquot measured the percentage of naive CD45RAhigh/CD27high T cells. What the work shows at the level of the full study, not this receptor alone: Total diversity estimates from one million sequenced T cells were considered lower bounds and underestimates. Because the CMV infection status of the donors was unknown, age-related changes in expanded clonotypes may potentially have been confounded. As age increased, observed TCR beta diversity per million T cells dropped in a roughly linear way, and a significant reduction was already evident by age 40. Compared with the aged group, the long-lived group had more naive CD4+ T cells, fewer expanded clones and increased TCR diversity, a pattern suggesting age selection. Conclusive comparison of naive and antigen-experienced compartments was prevented by the profiling of bulk unsorted PBMCs. Observed TCR beta diversity correlated strongly with the percentage of naive T cells measured by flow cytometry.

Input material: blood. The clonotype was recovered from a man aged 65 to 85 in good health. The chain employs TRBV12-3 or TRBV12-4 and TRBJ1-2; the junction holds 7 bases that match TRBD1. Here is the DNA: TGTGCCAGCAGTGTGGGACAGTTTGGCTACACCTTC. Its protein reads: CASSVGQFGYTF.